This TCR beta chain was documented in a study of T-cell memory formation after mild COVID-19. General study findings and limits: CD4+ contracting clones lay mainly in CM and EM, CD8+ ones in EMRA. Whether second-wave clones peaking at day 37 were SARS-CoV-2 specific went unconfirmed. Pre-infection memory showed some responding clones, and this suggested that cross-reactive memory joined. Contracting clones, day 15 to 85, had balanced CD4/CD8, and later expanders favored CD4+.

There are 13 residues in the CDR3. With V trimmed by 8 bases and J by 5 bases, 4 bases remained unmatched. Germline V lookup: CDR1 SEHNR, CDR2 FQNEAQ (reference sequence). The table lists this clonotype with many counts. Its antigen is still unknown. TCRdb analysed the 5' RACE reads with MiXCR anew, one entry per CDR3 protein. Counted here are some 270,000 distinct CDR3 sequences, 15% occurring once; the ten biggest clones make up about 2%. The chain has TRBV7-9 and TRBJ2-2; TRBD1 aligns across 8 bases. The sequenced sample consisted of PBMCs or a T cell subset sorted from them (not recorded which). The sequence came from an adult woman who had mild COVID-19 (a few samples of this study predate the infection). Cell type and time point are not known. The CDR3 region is CASLDRVTGELFF. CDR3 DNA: TGTGCCAGCCTGGACAGGGTTACCGGGGAGCTGTTTTTT.